The rows below give T cell receptor beta chains drawn from one sample of a study of cytomegalovirus exposure and HLA in healthy donors. Some clones are missing from TCRdb's copy, which holds only in-frame ones; the method was immunoSEQ multiplex PCR. The sample has about 38,000 clones; 80% to 95% are singletons. Sequenced: PBMCs. These receptors came from a man aged 18 to 35 in good health and CMV-seronegative. The CDR3 runs from the conserved cysteine through the conserved F or W. D genes are given only for firm matches. Only some rows state a clone size, as once, few, many or a class for expanded clones.

>TRBV15|TRBJ2-6|-|TRBD1|15
CATSSQGALANVLTF
TGTGCCACCAGCAGTCAGGGGGCGCTAGCCAACGTCCTGACTTTC
>TRBV6-1|TRBJ1-2|-|TRBD1|15
CASRRDRGRLEGYTF
TGTGCCAGCAGACGGGACAGGGGGCGCCTGGAGGGCTACACCTTC
>TRBV5-1|TRBJ2-1|-|TRBD1|16
CASSLPGQGIRGEQFF
TGCGCCAGCAGCTTACCGGGACAGGGGATTAGGGGTGAGCAGTTCTTC
>TRBV5-1|TRBJ1-3|-|TRBD1|14
CASSLGQGRNTIYF
TGCGCCAGCAGCCTGGGACAGGGTCGGAACACCATATATTTT
>TRBV11-2|TRBJ2-1|-|TRBD1|17
CASSLVPQGASYNEQFF
TGTGCCAGCAGCTTAGTCCCACAGGGGGCTTCCTACAATGAGCAGTTCTTC
>TRBV1|TRBJ2-1|-|-|16
CTSSQGLAGGYNEQFF
TGCACCAGCAGCCAAGGATTAGCGGGAGGCTACAATGAGCAGTTCTTC
>TRBV5-1|TRBJ2-3|-|-|16
CASRAALGGFTDTQYF
TGCGCCAGCAGGGCCGCGTTGGGCGGGTTCACAGATACGCAGTATTTT
>TRBV6-1|TRBJ2-1|-|TRBD2|15
CASSDSSGSWNEQFF
TGTGCCAGCAGTGATAGTAGCGGGAGTTGGAATGAGCAGTTCTTC
>TRBV29-1|TRBJ2-7|once|-|13
CSVESRGTGEQYF
TGCAGCGTTGAAAGTCGAGGTACGGGAGAGCAGTACTTC
>TRBV11-2|TRBJ2-5|-|TRBD2|15
CASGSSGGAMETQYF
TGTGCCAGCGGATCTAGCGGGGGGGCTATGGAGACCCAGTACTTC
>TRBV9|TRBJ2-1|-|TRBD2|16
CASSPIGASGPNEQFF
TGTGCCAGCAGCCCTATTGGGGCTAGCGGGCCCAATGAGCAGTTCTTC
>TRBV6-1|TRBJ2-7|-|TRBD1|14
CASSRTGEAYEQYF
TGTGCCAGCAGTCGGACAGGGGAGGCCTACGAGCAGTACTTC
>TRBV7-3|TRBJ2-2|-|-|13
CASSPSLTGELFF
TGTGCCAGCAGCCCATCACTCACCGGGGAGCTGTTTTTT
>TRBV30|TRBJ2-7|-|TRBD1|13
CAWSGGGPYEQYF
TGTGCCTGGAGTGGAGGGGGCCCCTACGAGCAGTACTTC
>TRBV19|TRBJ1-1|-|-|13
CASSIRQSTEAFF
TGTGCCAGTAGTATCCGACAGTCTACTGAAGCTTTCTTT
>TRBV5-4|TRBJ2-7|-|-|15
CASSLAVRGTYEQYF
TGTGCCAGCAGCTTGGCCGTCAGGGGAACCTACGAGCAGTACTTC
>TRBV5-1|TRBJ2-1|-|TRBD1|15
CASTYLGQGGNEQFF
TGCGCCAGCACGTATCTAGGACAGGGTGGGAATGAGCAGTTCTTC
>TRBV5-8|TRBJ1-1|-|-|16
CASRLVGGMGNTEAFF
TGTGCCAGCAGACTCGTTGGCGGAATGGGGAACACTGAAGCTTTCTTT
>TRBV6-4|TRBJ2-1|-|TRBD2|15
CASSRETSGSYEQFF
TGTGCCAGCAGCCGAGAGACTAGCGGGAGCTATGAGCAGTTCTTC
>TRBV7-3|TRBJ2-1|-|-|16
CASSPGGTRPFDEQFF
TGTGCCAGCAGCCCAGGGGGGACTAGACCCTTCGATGAGCAGTTCTTC
>TRBV11-2|TRBJ2-5|-|TRBD1|17
CASSDGTGKKGWETQYF
TGTGCCAGCAGCGATGGGACAGGTAAAAAAGGATGGGAGACCCAGTACTTC
>TRBV20-1|TRBJ2-3|few|-|11
CSATTSNTQYF
TGCAGTGCTACGACTAGTAATACGCAGTATTTT